The present T cell receptor (beta chain) was sequenced within a study of blood T cell repertoires in COVID-19. Study-wide context: Acute and convalescent COVID-19 samples came from the United States, Italy and Spain. The cDNA or gDNA used as material had been derived from T cells, B-cell-depleted T cells, or PBMCs.

Those enrolled in Seattle joined during active infection and were followed longitudinally afterward. Original analysis: By means of reference gene primer amplification, nucleated cell counts were estimated. Libraries were prepared by immunoSEQ multiplex PCR; TCRdb keeps only in-frame clonotypes and omits some of them. The DNA was the basis for D and trimming; V, J and clone size are from that table. The sample holds roughly 130,000 clones; more than 75% are singletons and the top ten take roughly 5.2%. Sequencing input: peripheral blood. The sequence was obtained from an older woman with COVID-19, enrolled during active disease.

The chain's CDR3 is CASSFIGQGYGYTF. CDR3 sequence (DNA): TGTGCCAGCAGTTTTATTGGACAGGGGTATGGCTACACCTTC. The chain joins TRBV28 to TRBJ1-2; 9 nucleotides align to TRBD1. This CDR3 has 14 residues. With 3 bases clipped from V and 5 bases from J, the junction kept 4 bases outside the gene matches. Germline values: CDR1 MDHEN, CDR2 SYDVKM.